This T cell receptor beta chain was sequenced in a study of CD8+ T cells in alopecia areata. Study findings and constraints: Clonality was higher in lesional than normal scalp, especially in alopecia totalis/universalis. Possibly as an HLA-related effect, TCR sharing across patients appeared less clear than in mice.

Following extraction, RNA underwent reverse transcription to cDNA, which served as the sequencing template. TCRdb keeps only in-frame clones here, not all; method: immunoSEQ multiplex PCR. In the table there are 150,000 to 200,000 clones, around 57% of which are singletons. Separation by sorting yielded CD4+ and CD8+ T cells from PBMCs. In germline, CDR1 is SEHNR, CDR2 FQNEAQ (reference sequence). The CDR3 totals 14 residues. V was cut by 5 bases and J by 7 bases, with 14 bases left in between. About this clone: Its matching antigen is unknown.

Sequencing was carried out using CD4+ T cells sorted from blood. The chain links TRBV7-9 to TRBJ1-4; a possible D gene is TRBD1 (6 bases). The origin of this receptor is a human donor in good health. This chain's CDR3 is CASSQGHGTEKLFF. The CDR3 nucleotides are TGTGCCAGCAGCCAGGGACACGGGACTGAAAAACTGTTTTTT.